The clone carrying this T cell receptor (beta chain) came up once. Because the library targeted alpha chains, this beta chain is an off-target read whose size means little. CDR3 length: 14 residues. Germline-derived CDR1 and CDR2 are ENHRY and SYGVKD. Trimming removed 6 bases at V and 2 bases at J, with 11 bases between. TCRdb reprocessed the RT-PCR reads via MiXCR and lists one record per CDR3 protein. The sample has about 6,500 distinct CDR3 sequences; approximately 90% are singletons. This rearrangement joins TRBV10-3 to TRBJ2-1; D call uncertain. Sequencing was done on a sample of memory CD4+ T cells from blood. The sequence was obtained from a female donor in good health, serving as a healthy control. CDR3 residues: CAISADPTYNEQFF. The CDR3, as DNA: TGTGCCATCAGCGCGGACCCAACCTACAATGAGCAGTTCTTC.